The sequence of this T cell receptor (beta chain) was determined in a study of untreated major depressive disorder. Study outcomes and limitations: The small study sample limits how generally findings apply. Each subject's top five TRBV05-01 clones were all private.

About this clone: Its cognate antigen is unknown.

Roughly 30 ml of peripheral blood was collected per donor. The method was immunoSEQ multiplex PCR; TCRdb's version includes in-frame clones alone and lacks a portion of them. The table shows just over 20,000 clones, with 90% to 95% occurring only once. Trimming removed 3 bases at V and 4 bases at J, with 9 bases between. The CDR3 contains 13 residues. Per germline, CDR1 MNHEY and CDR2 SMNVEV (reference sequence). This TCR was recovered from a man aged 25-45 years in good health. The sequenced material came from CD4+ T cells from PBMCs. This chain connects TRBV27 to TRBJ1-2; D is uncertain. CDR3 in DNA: TGTGCCAGCAGTTTCGGGCGGAGCTATGGCTACACCTTC. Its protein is CASSFGRSYGYTF.